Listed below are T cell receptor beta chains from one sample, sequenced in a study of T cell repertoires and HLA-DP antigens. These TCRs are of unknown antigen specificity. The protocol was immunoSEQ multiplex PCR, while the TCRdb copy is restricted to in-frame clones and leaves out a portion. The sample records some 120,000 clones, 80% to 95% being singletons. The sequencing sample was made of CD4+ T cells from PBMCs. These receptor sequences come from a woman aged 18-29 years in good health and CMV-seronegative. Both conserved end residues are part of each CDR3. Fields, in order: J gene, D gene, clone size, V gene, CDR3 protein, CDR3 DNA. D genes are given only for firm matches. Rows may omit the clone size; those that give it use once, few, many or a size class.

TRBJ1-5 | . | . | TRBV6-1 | CASSQGLQHF | TGTGCCAGCAGTCAGGGGCTTCAGCATTTT
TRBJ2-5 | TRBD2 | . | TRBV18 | CASSPGSGRETQYF | TGTGCCAGCTCACCTGGTAGCGGGCGGGAGACTCAGTACTTC
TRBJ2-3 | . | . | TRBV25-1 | CASSESRDTNTDTQYF | TGTGCCAGCAGTGAATCCCGGGACACCAACACAGATACGCAGTATTTT
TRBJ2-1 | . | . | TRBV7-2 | CASSATPLYNEQFF | TGTGCCAGCAGCGCAACCCCCCTTTACAATGAGCAGTTCTTC
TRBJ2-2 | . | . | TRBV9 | CASSVGLGTGELFF | TGTGCCAGCAGCGTAGGGTTGGGGACCGGGGAGCTGTTTTTT
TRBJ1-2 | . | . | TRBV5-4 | CASSPEGPYGYTF | TGTGCCAGCAGCCCGGAGGGTCCCTATGGCTACACCTTC
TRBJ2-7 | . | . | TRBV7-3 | CASSLTLREYAYEQYF | TGTGCCAGCAGCTTAACGTTAAGGGAGTACGCCTACGAGCAGTACTTC
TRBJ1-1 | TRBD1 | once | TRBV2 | CASSGQGRNTEAFF | TGTGCCAGCAGTGGACAGGGGCGGAACACTGAAGCTTTCTTT
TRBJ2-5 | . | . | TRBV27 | CASSFRRSQETQYF | TGTGCCAGCAGTTTTCGGCGGAGTCAAGAGACCCAGTACTTC
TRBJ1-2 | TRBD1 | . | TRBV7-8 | CASSPDRGGGYTF | TGTGCCAGCAGCCCAGACAGGGGAGGCGGCTACACCTTC
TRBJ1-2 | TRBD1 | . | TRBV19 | CASSDWTGLTGYTF | TGTGCCAGTAGTGATTGGACAGGGCTCACTGGCTACACCTTC
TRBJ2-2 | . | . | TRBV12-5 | CASGLVGRDLFF | TGTGCTAGTGGTTTGGTGGGCAGGGACCTGTTTTTT
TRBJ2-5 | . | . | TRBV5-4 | CASSLERAYQETQYF | TGTGCCAGCAGCTTGGAAAGGGCGTACCAAGAGACCCAGTACTTC
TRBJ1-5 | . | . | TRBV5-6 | CASSRRVDAWYQPQHF | TGTGCCAGCAGCCGCCGGGTGGACGCCTGGTATCAGCCCCAGCATTTT
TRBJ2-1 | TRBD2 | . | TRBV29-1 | CSVGAAGGYNEQFF | TGCAGCGTTGGTGCCGCGGGGGGTTACAATGAGCAGTTCTTC
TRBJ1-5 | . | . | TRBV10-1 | CASSTTQVPSEPQHF | TGCGCCAGCAGTACTACTCAGGTGCCTTCGGAGCCCCAGCATTTT
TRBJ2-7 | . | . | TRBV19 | CASSFDSQSSYEQYF | TGTGCCAGTAGTTTCGACAGCCAAAGCTCCTACGAGCAGTACTTC
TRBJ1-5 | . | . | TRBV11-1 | CASSLTPSEPQHF | TGTGCCAGCAGCTTAACCCCCAGTGAGCCCCAGCATTTT
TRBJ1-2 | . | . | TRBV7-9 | CASSSLGGGYGYTF | TGTGCCAGCAGCTCATTGGGGGGTGGCTATGGCTACACCTTC
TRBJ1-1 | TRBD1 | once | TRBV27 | CASSGNRGRNEAFF | TGTGCCAGCAGTGGCAACAGGGGGCGGAATGAAGCTTTCTTT
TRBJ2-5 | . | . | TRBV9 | CASSSPYSETQYF | TGTGCCAGCAGTTCTCCCTATTCAGAGACCCAGTACTTC
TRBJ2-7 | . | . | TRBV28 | CASSLLGAGPYEQYF | TGTGCCAGCAGTTTATTGGGCGCGGGCCCCTACGAGCAGTACTTC
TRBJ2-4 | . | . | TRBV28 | CASSLGGTAANIQYF | TGTGCCAGCAGTTTAGGGGGAACCGCGGCAAACATTCAGTACTTC
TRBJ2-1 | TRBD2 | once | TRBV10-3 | CAIGSPTSGRGGYNEQFF | TGTGCCATCGGGTCCCCGACTAGCGGGAGGGGAGGCTACAATGAGCAGTTCTTC
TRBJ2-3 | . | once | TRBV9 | CASSVDALMGESTDTQYF | TGTGCCAGCAGCGTAGACGCGTTGATGGGGGAGAGCACAGATACGCAGTATTTT
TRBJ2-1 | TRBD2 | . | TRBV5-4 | CASSLLRLAGDVTNEQFF | TGTGCCAGCAGCTTACTAAGACTAGCGGGAGACGTAACGAATGAGCAGTTCTTC
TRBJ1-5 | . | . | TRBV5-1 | CASSPQGDNQPQHF | TGCGCCAGCAGCCCCCAAGGGGACAATCAGCCCCAGCATTTT
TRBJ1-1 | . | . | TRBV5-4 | CASSPGGRAADSEAFF | TGTGCCAGCAGCCCGGGTGGGAGGGCCGCGGATTCTGAAGCTTTCTTT
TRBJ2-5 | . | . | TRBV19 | CASSPPLIRGYQETQYF | TGTGCCAGTAGTCCCCCCCTGATCCGAGGATACCAAGAGACCCAGTACTTC
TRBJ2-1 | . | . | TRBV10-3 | CAISAEENEQFF | TGTGCCATCAGTGCTGAGGAGAATGAGCAGTTCTTC
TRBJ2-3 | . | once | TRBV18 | CASSKSTDTQYF | TGTGCCAGCTCCAAAAGCACAGATACGCAGTATTTT
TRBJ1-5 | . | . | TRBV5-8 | CASLREGGLLNQPQHF | TGTGCCAGCCTGAGGGAGGGGGGGCTGCTCAATCAGCCCCAGCATTTT
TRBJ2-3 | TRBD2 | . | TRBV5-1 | CASLRRAGDSTDTQYF | TGCGCCAGCCTTCGGCGGGCGGGGGACAGCACAGATACGCAGTATTTT
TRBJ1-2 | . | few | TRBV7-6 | CASSFPPRDPTNYGYTF | TGTGCCAGCAGCTTCCCACCTCGGGACCCTACTAACTATGGCTACACCTTC
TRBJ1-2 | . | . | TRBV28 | CASKMGHRIYNYGYTF | TGTGCCAGCAAAATGGGACACCGGATTTATAACTATGGCTACACCTTC
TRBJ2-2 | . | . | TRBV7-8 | CASSRRTGTNTGELFF | TGTGCCAGCAGTCGAAGGACTGGGACGAACACCGGGGAGCTGTTTTTT
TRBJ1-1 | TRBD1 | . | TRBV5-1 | CASSPSGTGMNTEAFF | TGCGCCAGCAGCCCTTCCGGGACAGGCATGAACACTGAAGCTTTCTTT
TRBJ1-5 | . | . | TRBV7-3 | CASSLGSTNQPQRF | TGTGCCAGCAGCTTAGGAAGTACCAATCAGCCCCAGCGTTTT
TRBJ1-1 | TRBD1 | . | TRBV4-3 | CASSQIQGGRTEAFF | TGCGCCAGCAGCCAAATTCAGGGGGGTCGGACTGAAGCTTTCTTT
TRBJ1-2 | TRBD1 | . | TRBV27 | CASSPGGGYGYTF | TGTGCCAGTTCCCCAGGGGGCGGCTATGGCTACACCTTC
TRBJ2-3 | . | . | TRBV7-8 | CASSLGSVDTQYF | TGTGCCAGCAGCTTAGGCTCCGTAGATACGCAGTATTTT
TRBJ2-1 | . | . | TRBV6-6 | CASSLDPYNEQFF | TGTGCCAGCAGCCTCGACCCTTACAATGAGCAGTTCTTC
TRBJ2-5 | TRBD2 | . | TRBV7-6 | CASSSRGGETQYF | TGTGCCAGCAGCTCCCGCGGGGGGGAGACCCAGTACTTC
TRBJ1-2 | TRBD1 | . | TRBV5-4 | CASSLWDRPNYGYTF | TGTGCCAGCAGCCTATGGGACAGACCTAACTATGGCTACACCTTC
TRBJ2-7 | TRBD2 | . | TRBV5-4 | CASSLWGGTTPREYF | TGTGCCAGCAGCTTATGGGGAGGGACGACTCCGAGGGAGTACTTC
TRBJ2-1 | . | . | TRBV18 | CASSDNEQFF | TGTGCCAGCTCAGACAATGAGCAGTTCTTC
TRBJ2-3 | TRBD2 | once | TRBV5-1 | CASSPGWGGASTDTQYF | TGCGCCAGCAGCCCAGGGTGGGGGGGAGCTAGCACAGATACGCAGTATTTT
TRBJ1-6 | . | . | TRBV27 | CASSLGGGWGSPLHF | TGTGCCAGCAGTTTGGGAGGGGGATGGGGATCACCCCTCCACTTT
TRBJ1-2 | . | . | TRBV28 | CAVQGPGYTF | TGTGCCGTGCAGGGGCCTGGCTACACCTTC
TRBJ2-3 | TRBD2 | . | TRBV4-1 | CASSPGSSGRAGTQYF | TGCGCCAGCAGCCCAGGATCTAGCGGGAGGGCAGGGACGCAGTATTTT
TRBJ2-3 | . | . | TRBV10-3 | CAISETGYQGLADTQYF | TGTGCCATCAGTGAGACGGGATACCAGGGGTTGGCAGATACGCAGTATTTT
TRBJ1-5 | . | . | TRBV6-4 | CASSEGSNQPQHF | TGTGCCAGCAGTGAGGGTAGCAATCAGCCCCAGCATTTT
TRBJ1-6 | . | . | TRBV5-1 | CASSLSQFNSPLHF | TGCGCCAGCAGCTTGTCGCAGTTCAATTCACCCCTCCACTTT
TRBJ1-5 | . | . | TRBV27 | CASRQDINSNQPQHF | TGTGCCAGCAGACAGGACATTAATAGCAATCAGCCCCAGCATTTT